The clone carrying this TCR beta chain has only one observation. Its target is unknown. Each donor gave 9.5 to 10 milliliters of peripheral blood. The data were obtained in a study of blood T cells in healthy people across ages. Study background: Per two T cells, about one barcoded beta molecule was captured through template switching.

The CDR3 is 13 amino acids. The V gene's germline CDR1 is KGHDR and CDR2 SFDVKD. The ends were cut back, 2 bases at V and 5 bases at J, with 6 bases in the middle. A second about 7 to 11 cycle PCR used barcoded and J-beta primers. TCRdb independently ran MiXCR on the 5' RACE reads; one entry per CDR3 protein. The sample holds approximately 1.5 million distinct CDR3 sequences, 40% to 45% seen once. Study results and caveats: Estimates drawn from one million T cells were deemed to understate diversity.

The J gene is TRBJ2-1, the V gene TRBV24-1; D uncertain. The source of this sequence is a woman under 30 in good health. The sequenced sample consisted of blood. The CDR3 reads CATSDWQNNEQFF. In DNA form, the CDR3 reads TGTGCCACCAGTGATTGGCAGAACAATGAGCAGTTCTTC.